This T cell receptor (beta chain) is drawn from a study of CD8 T cells in ankylosing spondylitis. Study results and caveats: Seven or eight highly homologous variants formed a TCR beta motif that appeared characteristic of ankylosing spondylitis blood. Enrichment of disease-linked clones was reportedly significant in matched ankylosing spondylitis synovial fluid. There were earlier reports of some motif variants in reactive arthritis synovial fluid and blood.

Many counts were recorded for this clonotype. Its target is unknown. The authors made TCR beta libraries by quantitative 5'-RACE with molecular barcodes. One entry per CDR3 protein results from TCRdb running MiXCR on the 5' RACE reads. The sample includes some 40,000 distinct CDR3 sequences, 3% of them seen just once. The material sequenced was blood, either unsorted or a sorted T cell fraction (not recorded which). This clonotype was obtained from a male donor with ankylosing spondylitis or in good health (not recorded which).

CDR3 protein: CASSPRLAGVGGEQFF. For the CDR3, the DNA is TGTGCCAGCAGCCCACGACTAGCGGGGGTGGGTGGTGAGCAGTTCTTC. The genes are TRBV9 and TRBJ2-1, with TRBD2 matching 12 bases. Looked up from germline, CDR1 is SGDLS and CDR2 is YYNGEE. The CDR3 runs 16 residues. J was trimmed by 9 bases and V by 4 bases; bases with no gene match: 11.